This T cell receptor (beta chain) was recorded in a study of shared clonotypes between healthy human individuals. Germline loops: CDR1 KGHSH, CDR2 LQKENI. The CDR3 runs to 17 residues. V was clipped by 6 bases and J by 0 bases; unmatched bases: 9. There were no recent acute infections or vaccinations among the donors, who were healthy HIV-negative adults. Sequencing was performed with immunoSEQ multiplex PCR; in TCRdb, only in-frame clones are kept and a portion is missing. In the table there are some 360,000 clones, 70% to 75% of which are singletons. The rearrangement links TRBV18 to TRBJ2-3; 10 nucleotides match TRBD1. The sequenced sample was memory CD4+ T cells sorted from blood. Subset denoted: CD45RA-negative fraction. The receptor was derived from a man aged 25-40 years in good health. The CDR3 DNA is TGTGCCAGCTCCCAAAACTTGGGACAGGGGAGCACAGATACGCAGTATTTT. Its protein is CASSQNLGQGSTDTQYF.